This T cell receptor beta chain stems from a study of blood T cell repertoires in COVID-19. Turning to the study itself: Sources were T cells, B-cell-depleted T cells, or PBMCs; the material itself was cDNA or gDNA.

Study processing details: Reference gene primer amplification in the assay estimated nucleated cell counts. Measured with immunoSEQ multiplex PCR; TCRdb has only the in-frame clones, and not every one. V and J calls and clone size follow that table, whereas D and trimming were derived from the DNA. Of 52,000 or so clones listed, approximately 86% are singletons. The germline V gene has CDR1 SGHVS and CDR2 FQNEAQ. CDR3 length: 15 residues. V lost 5 bases, J lost 3 bases, and 7 bases stayed unmatched. The V and J genes are TRBV7-8 and TRBJ1-1, with 9 positions matching TRBD1. This sequence originates from a man in his forties or fifties with acute or convalescent COVID-19. The sequencing input was peripheral blood. The CDR3 DNA reads as TGTGCCAGCAGCAAACGGGACAGGGCCTACACTGAAGCTTTCTTT. Translated: CASSKRDRAYTEAFF.